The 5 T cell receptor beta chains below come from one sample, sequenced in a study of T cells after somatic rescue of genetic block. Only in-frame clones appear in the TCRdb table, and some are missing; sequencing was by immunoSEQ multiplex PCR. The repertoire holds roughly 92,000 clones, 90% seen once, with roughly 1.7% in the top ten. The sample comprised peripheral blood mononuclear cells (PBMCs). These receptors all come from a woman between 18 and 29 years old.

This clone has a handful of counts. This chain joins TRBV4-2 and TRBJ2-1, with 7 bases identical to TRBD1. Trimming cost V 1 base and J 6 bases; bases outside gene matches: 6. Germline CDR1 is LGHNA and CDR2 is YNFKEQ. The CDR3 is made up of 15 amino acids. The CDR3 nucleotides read TGTGCCAGCAGCCAAGGGACAGGCGAGTTCAATGAGCAGTTCTTC. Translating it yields CASSQGTGEFNEQFF.

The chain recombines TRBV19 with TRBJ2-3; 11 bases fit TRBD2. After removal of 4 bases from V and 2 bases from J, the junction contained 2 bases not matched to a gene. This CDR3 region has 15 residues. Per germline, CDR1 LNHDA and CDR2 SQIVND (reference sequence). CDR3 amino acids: CASSRTSGPTDTQYF. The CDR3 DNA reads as TGTGCCAGTAGTAGGACTAGCGGGCCCACAGATACGCAGTATTTT.

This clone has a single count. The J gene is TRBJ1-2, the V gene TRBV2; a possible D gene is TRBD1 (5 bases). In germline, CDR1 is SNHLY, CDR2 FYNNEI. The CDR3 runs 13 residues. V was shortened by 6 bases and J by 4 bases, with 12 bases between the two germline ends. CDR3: CASRRGEGYGYTF. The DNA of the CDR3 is TGTGCCAGCAGGCGAGGGGAGGGCTATGGCTACACCTTC.

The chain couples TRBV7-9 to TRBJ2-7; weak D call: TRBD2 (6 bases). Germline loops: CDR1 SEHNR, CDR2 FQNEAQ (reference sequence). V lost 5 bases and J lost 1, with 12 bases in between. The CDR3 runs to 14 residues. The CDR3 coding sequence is TGTGCCAGCAGCCCCCGCGGGATGTCCTACGAGCAGTACTTC. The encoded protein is CASSPRGMSYEQYF.

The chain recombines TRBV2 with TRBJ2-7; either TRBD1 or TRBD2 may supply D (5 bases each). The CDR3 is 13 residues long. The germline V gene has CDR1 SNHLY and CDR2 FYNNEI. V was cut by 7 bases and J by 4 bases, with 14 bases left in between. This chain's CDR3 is CASILDTGYEQYF. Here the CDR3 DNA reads TGTGCCAGCATCCTGGACACGGGGTACGAGCAGTACTTC.